These 27 T cell receptor beta chains were sequenced from one sample in a study of shared clonotypes between healthy human individuals. The method was immunoSEQ multiplex PCR; TCRdb's version includes in-frame clones alone and lacks a portion of them. This sample has about 2.4 million clones, with 90% to 95% found just once. Sample: naive CD4+ T cells from PBMCs. Described subset: CD45RA+ positively selected. The receptors originated from a man between 18 and 29 years old in good health. Some clones in this sample may be carry-over from other donors' samples.

Notes on this clone: In the same sample, other DNA sequences code for this CDR3. The rearrangement links TRBV2 to TRBJ2-5; 8 positions agree with TRBD2. Losses at the gene ends were 2 bases for V and 4 bases for J; bases not matched to a gene: 3. This CDR3 has 14 amino acids. Germline CDR1 reads SNHLY; CDR2 reads FYNNEI. This CDR3 reads CASSEWLAGETQYF. The CDR3, as DNA: TGTGCCAGCAGTGAATGGCTAGCGGGAGAGACCCAGTACTTC.

The chain carries TRBV18 and TRBJ1-2; the match to TRBD1 covers 8 bases. Germline CDR1 reads KGHSH; CDR2 reads LQKENI. Trimming removed 3 bases from V and 5 bases from J; junction bases left unmatched: 8. This CDR3 region has 15 residues. The CDR3: CASSPLLGQVYGYTF. CDR3 in DNA: TGTGCCAGCTCACCCCTTCTGGGACAGGTTTATGGCTACACCTTC.

Of note for this clone: Other nucleotide sequences in the sample specify the same CDR3. The gene calls are TRBV7-9 and TRBJ2-1; no definite D call. In germline, CDR1 is SEHNR, CDR2 FQNEAQ (reference sequence). This CDR3 region has 13 residues. V was pared by 2 bases and J by 2 bases, with 4 bases between. CDR3 region: CASSLTTYNEQFF. The DNA for the CDR3 is TGTGCCAGCAGCTTAACTACCTACAATGAGCAGTTCTTC.

The rearrangement joins TRBV18 to TRBJ2-1; D unclear. CDR1 is KGHSH and CDR2 is LQKENI in the germline V gene. Trimming left V 1 base short and J 0 bases short, with 19 bases between. The CDR3 runs 19 residues. The CDR3: CASSPLRAGGLSSYNEQFF. CDR3 in DNA: TGTGCCAGCTCACCACTTAGGGCTGGTGGGTTGAGCTCCTACAATGAGCAGTTCTTC.

This clone was observed a handful of times. In the same sample, other DNA sequences code for this CDR3. The V and J genes are TRBV5-4 and TRBJ1-5, with TRBD1 as a possible D gene (5 bases). The V end lost 0 bases, the J end lost 2 bases, and 6 bases lay between the germline ends. The CDR3 is made up of 14 amino acids. CDR1 is SGHNT and CDR2 is YYREEE in the germline V gene (reference sequence). Here the CDR3 DNA reads TGTGCCAGCAGCTTGGGGGGGGGCAATCAGCCCCAGCATTTT. Residues: CASSLGGGNQPQHF.

The chain joins TRBV7-9 to TRBJ1-2; perhaps TRBD1 as D (5 bases). Germline values: CDR1 SEHNR, CDR2 FQNEAQ (reference sequence). This CDR3 spans 14 amino acids. Trimming cost V 5 bases and J 4 bases, with 14 bases left between them. CDR3 sequence: CASSLRQPGYGYTF. The CDR3 nucleotides read TGTGCCAGCAGCCTAAGACAGCCTGGCTATGGCTACACCTTC. The full variable domain, with the rest looked up from reference TRBV7-9 and TRBJ1-2, is DTGVSQNPRHKITKRGQNVTFRCDPISEHNRLYWYRQTLGQGPEFLTYFQNEAQLEKSRLLSDRFSAERPKGSFSTLEIQRTEQGDSAMYLCASSLRQPGYGYTFGSGTRLTVV.

The chain couples TRBV28 to TRBJ2-7, with TRBD1 matching over 10 bases. The germline CDR1 and CDR2 sequences are MDHEN and SYDVKM. The V segment lost 4 bases and the J segment 5 bases; nucleotides outside the gene matches: 11. The CDR3 totals 16 residues. The CDR3 DNA follows: TGTGCCAGCAGTTCCCGACGACAGGGGGCGCGGGACGAGCAGTACTTC. It translates to CASSSRRQGARDEQYF.

The chain couples TRBV28 to TRBJ2-7; 7 nucleotides line up with TRBD2. The CDR3 is 17 amino acids. Germline loops: CDR1 MDHEN, CDR2 SYDVKM. Unmatched junction bases numbered 20, after V lost 8 bases and J lost 4 bases. CDR3 protein: CASREPRSGGGFYEQYF. DNA of the CDR3: TGTGCCAGCCGCGAGCCGCGTTCGGGAGGTGGATTTTACGAGCAGTACTTC.

V is TRBV7-3 and J is TRBJ2-3, with TRBD2 matching over 8 bases. The germline V gene has CDR1 SGHTA and CDR2 FQGTGA. The CDR3 is 15 residues long. The junction had 4 bases not matched to a gene; V was cut back by 0 bases and J by 5 bases. The CDR3 here is CASSLTAGVLDTQYF. In DNA form, the CDR3 reads TGTGCCAGCAGCTTAACAGCGGGGGTTCTAGATACGCAGTATTTT.

The chain has TRBV7-3 and TRBJ2-2, with D perhaps TRBD1 or TRBD2 (5 bases each). V lost 0 bases and J lost 0, with 8 bases in between. Germline V CDR1 and CDR2: SGHTA, FQGTGA. The length of the CDR3 is 16 residues. Here the CDR3 reads CASSLTGDANTGELFF. The CDR3 bases are TGTGCCAGCAGCTTAACTGGGGACGCGAACACCGGGGAGCTGTTTTTT.

This clone came up once. The J gene is TRBJ2-6, the V gene TRBV2; 10 nucleotides match TRBD1. In germline, CDR1 is SNHLY, CDR2 FYNNEI. The CDR3 extends over 13 amino acids. CDR3 nucleotide sequence: TGTGGACAGGGGGCGTCGGGGGCCAACGTCCTGACTTTC. It yields the protein CGQGASGANVLTF.

The V and J genes are TRBV7-3 and TRBJ2-7, with TRBD2 as a possible D gene (5 bases). CDR1 is SGHTA, CDR2 FQGTGA, per germline. CDR3 length equals 12 residues. With 5 bases removed from V and 4 bases from J, the gap between germline ends came to 9 bases. The CDR3 region has the DNA TGTGCCAGCAGCCCGCGCGGGTACGAGCAGTACTTC. Residues: CASSPRGYEQYF.

The chain carries TRBV28 and TRBJ1-2; 9 positions agree with TRBD1. Trimming cost V 7 bases and J 8 bases; bases outside gene matches: 17. Germline loops: CDR1 MDHEN, CDR2 SYDVKM. This CDR3 spans 16 amino acids. CDR3 protein: CASNWGPWTGAGGYTF. In DNA form, the CDR3 reads TGTGCCAGCAATTGGGGCCCCTGGACAGGGGCTGGGGGCTACACCTTC.

The chain joins TRBV29-1 to TRBJ2-1, with TRBD2 matching 11 bases. The CDR3 spans 14 residues. Germline V gives CDR1 SQVTM, CDR2 ANQGSEA. The V segment lost 5 bases and the J segment 8 bases; nucleotides outside the gene matches: 8. The CDR3 DNA is TGCAGCGTTATCCTTAGCGGGAGGGTTTATGAGCAGTTCTTC. This encodes CSVILSGRVYEQFF.

The chain joins TRBV2 to TRBJ2-7; 10 bases fit TRBD2. V gave up 7 bases and J gave up 2 bases; unmatched junction bases: 5. The CDR3 consists of 14 residues. Germline V gene sequence: CDR1 SNHLY, CDR2 FYNNEI. CDR3 sequence reads: CASKTSGQTYEQYF. The CDR3 nucleotides read TGTGCCAGCAAGACTAGCGGGCAGACCTACGAGCAGTACTTC. Based on the CDR3 plus reference TRBV2 and TRBJ2-7, the full variable domain is EPEVTQTPSHQVTQMGQEVILRCVPISNHLYFYWYRQILGQKVEFLVSFYNNEISEKSEIFDDQFSVERPDGSNFTLKIRSTKLEDSAMYFCASKTSGQTYEQYFGPGTRLTVT.

This sequence joins TRBV28 and TRBJ1-1; unclear D gene. This CDR3 region has 14 residues. Germline values: CDR1 MDHEN, CDR2 SYDVKM. V shed 3 bases and J shed 7 bases, with 15 bases lying between them. The CDR3 is CASSLEKGVGEAFF. The CDR3 nucleotides are TGTGCCAGCAGTTTGGAAAAGGGCGTTGGTGAAGCTTTCTTT.

This clone was recorded once. The chain has TRBV7-9 and TRBJ2-7; 8 bases fit TRBD1. The length of the CDR3 is 16 residues. V lost 0 bases, J lost 7 bases, and 11 bases stayed unmatched. Per germline, CDR1 SEHNR and CDR2 FQNEAQ (reference sequence). CDR3 sequence (DNA): TGTGCCAGCAGCTTAGCGGTCCCCAGGGGGCTCCTGGAGCAGTACTTC. This sequence encodes CASSLAVPRGLLEQYF.

The chain recombines TRBV4-3 with TRBJ2-5; 8 nucleotides line up with TRBD1. There are 15 residues in the CDR3. With 1 base clipped from V and 4 bases from J, the junction kept 5 bases outside the gene matches. Germline-derived CDR1 and CDR2 are LGHNA and YSLEER. Here the CDR3 DNA reads TGCGCCAGCAGCCAAGCCGGGACAGGTGTAGAGACCCAGTACTTC. It encodes CASSQAGTGVETQYF.

This chain connects TRBV6-4 to TRBJ1-1; TRBD1 matches 9 bases. The CDR3 has 16 residues. The junction had 10 bases not matched to a gene; V was cut back by 2 bases and J by 6 bases. CDR1 and CDR2 from the germline V gene are MRHNA and SNTAGT. CDR3 in amino acids: CASSDAPGQGPSEAFF. CDR3 coding DNA: TGTGCCAGCAGTGACGCCCCGGGACAGGGTCCTTCTGAAGCTTTCTTT.

This sequence joins TRBV6-5 and TRBJ1-2; 7 nucleotides align to TRBD1. The CDR3 contains 12 residues. V shed 6 bases and J 7 bases; nucleotides not matched to a gene: 5. Germline values: CDR1 MNHEY, CDR2 SVGAGI. CDR3 sequence (DNA): TGTGCCAGCAGCTTGCAGGGGGGTGGCTACACCTTC. This encodes CASSLQGGGYTF.

The chain couples TRBV5-4 to TRBJ2-7; D possibly corresponds to TRBD1 (5 bases). Germline CDR1 is SGHNT and CDR2 is YYREEE (reference sequence). V lost 4 bases and J lost 3, with 11 bases in between. The CDR3 sequence is 13 residues long. The CDR3 spells CASSHPTDYEQYF. DNA for the CDR3: TGTGCCAGCAGCCACCCGACAGACTACGAGCAGTACTTC.

The V call is TRBV5-1, the J call TRBJ2-1, with no clear D. V dropped 5 bases and J dropped 5 bases, with 17 bases sitting between them. Looked up from germline, CDR1 is SGHRS and CDR2 is YFSETQ. CDR3 length equals 15 residues. CDR3 in amino acids: CASSLTDPGDNEQFF. In DNA form, the CDR3 reads TGCGCCAGCAGTTTGACCGACCCGGGTGACAATGAGCAGTTCTTC.

The chain combines TRBV18 with TRBJ2-7; D unresolved. From germline, CDR1 is KGHSH and CDR2 LQKENI. The CDR3 is 14 amino acids. Trimming pared 2 bases from V and 3 bases from J, leaving 11 bases between. The CDR3 sequence is CASSPESGLYEQYF. CDR3 bases: TGTGCCAGCTCACCAGAGTCCGGCCTCTACGAGCAGTACTTC.

V and J are TRBV19 and TRBJ1-5; TRBD1 might be the D (5 bases). Germline assignment: CDR1 LNHDA and CDR2 SQIVND (reference sequence). V gave up 7 bases and J gave up 0 bases, with 16 bases separating them. This CDR3 spans 16 amino acids. Here the CDR3 reads CASTTTASFSNQPQHF. Written as DNA, the CDR3 is TGTGCCAGTACCACGACAGCATCCTTTAGCAATCAGCCCCAGCATTTT. Drawing the rest from reference TRBV19 and TRBJ1-5, the complete variable domain is DGGITQSPKYLFRKEGQNVTLSCEQNLNHDAMYWYRQDPGQGLRLIYYSQIVNDFQKGDIAEGYSVSREKKESFPLTVTSAQKNPTAFYLCASTTTASFSNQPQHFGDGTRLSIL.

This clone has a single count. This chain joins TRBV7-2 and TRBJ2-7, with D possibly being TRBD1 or TRBD2 (5 bases each). The CDR3 is made up of 15 amino acids. V was shortened by 0 bases and J by 4 bases, with 13 bases between the two germline ends. Germline V gene data show CDR1 as SGHTA and CDR2 as FQGNSA. The chain's CDR3 is CASSLAAAEGYEQYF. The CDR3 DNA follows: TGTGCCAGCAGCTTAGCTGCGGCTGAGGGGTACGAGCAGTACTTC.

This clone was counted once. The chain is built from TRBV11-2 and TRBJ1-2; perhaps TRBD1 as D (6 bases). The CDR3 covers 16 residues. CDR1 and CDR2 (germline): SGHAT, FQNNGV. V was pared by 5 bases and J by 1 base, with 17 bases between. The CDR3 sequence is CASSPRPRGFNYGYTF. The CDR3 DNA is TGTGCCAGCAGCCCCAGACCCAGGGGATTTAACTATGGCTACACCTTC.

The V gene is TRBV18, the J gene TRBJ2-2, with D possibly matching TRBD1 (5 bases). This CDR3 has 15 amino acids. V lost 3 bases and J lost 8, with 16 bases in between. Per germline, CDR1 KGHSH and CDR2 LQKENI. The CDR3 DNA reads TGTGCCAGCTCACCCGGGCCAGGGCTCGGAGGGGAGCTGTTTTTT. Amino acids: CASSPGPGLGGELFF.